This TCR beta chain stems from a study of long-term antiretroviral therapy in people with HIV. In regard to this clone: Its specificity is unknown.

The germline V gene encodes CDR1 SGDLS and CDR2 YYNGEE. CDR3 length: 17 residues. J was trimmed by 2 bases and V by 4 bases; bases with no gene match: 9. Overall study findings and caveats: HIV repertoires showed narrower CDR3 length ranges than controls. The study found that diversity rose after ART but stayed below transplant donor controls.

It was version v3.0 of the immunoSEQ assay that was run at survey level. Sequencing aimed at about 35,000-50,000 T-cell genomes per sample. TCRdb keeps only in-frame clones here, not all; method: immunoSEQ multiplex PCR. Here the sample spans 15,000 to 20,000 clones, around 79% being singletons. This specimen consisted of unsorted PBMCs, obtained 2.3 years after starting antiretroviral therapy. This chain links TRBV9 with TRBJ1-3; TRBD1 matches at 10 bases. This TCR was sampled from a woman in her 40s with HIV. The CDR3 DNA follows: TGTGCCAGCAGCCCCCAGTATGGGACAGGGGCTGGAAACACCATATATTTT. Translating gives CASSPQYGTGAGNTIYF.